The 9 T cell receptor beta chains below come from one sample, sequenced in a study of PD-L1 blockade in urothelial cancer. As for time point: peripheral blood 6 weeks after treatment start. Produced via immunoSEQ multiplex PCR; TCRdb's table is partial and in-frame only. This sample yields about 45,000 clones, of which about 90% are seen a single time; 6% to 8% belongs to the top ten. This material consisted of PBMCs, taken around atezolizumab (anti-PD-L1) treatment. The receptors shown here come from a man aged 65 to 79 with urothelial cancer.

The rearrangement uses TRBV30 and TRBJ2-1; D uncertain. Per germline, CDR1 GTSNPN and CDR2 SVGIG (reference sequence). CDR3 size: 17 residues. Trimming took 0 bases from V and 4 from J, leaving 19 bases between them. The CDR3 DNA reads TGTGCCTGGAGTGTAGATCGCGGATCAATAGTTTACAATGAGCAGTTCTTC. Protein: CAWSVDRGSIVYNEQFF.

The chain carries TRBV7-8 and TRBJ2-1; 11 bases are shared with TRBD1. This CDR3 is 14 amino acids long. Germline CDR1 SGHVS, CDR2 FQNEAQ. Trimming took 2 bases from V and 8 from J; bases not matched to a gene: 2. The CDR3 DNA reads TGTGCCAGCAGCTTAAGGACAGGGGGCGATGAGCAGTTCTTC. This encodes CASSLRTGGDEQFF. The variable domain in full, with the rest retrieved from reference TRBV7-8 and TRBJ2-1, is GAGVSQSPRYKVAKRGQDVALRCDPISGHVSLFWYQQALGQGPEFLTYFQNEAQLDKSGLPSDRFFAERPEGSVSTLKIQRTQQEDSAVYLCASSLRTGGDEQFFGPGTRLTVL.

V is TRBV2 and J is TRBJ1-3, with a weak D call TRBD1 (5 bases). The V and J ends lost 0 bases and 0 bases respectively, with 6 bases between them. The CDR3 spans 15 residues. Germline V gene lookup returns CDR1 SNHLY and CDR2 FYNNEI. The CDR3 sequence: CASSEAGGSGNTIYF. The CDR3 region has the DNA TGTGCCAGCAGTGAAGCCGGGGGCTCTGGAAACACCATATATTTT.

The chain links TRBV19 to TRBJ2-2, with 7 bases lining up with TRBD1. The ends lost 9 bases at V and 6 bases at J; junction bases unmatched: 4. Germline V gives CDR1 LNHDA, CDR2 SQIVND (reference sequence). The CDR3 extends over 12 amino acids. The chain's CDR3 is CASRGGPGELFF. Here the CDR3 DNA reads TGTGCCAGCAGAGGGGGCCCCGGGGAGCTGTTTTTT.

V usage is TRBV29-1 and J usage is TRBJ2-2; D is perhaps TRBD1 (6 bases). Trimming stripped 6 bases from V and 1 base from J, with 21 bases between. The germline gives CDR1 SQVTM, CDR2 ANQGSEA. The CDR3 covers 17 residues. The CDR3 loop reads CSVSLTQGALNTGELFF. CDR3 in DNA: TGCAGCGTGTCACTTACACAGGGCGCCTTGAACACCGGGGAGCTGTTTTTT.

The CDR3 protein is CASSVLAGQGSGELFF. CDR3 bases: TGTGCCAGCAGTGTTCTTGCGGGACAGGGGTCCGGGGAGCTGTTTTTT. The chain employs TRBV6-4 and TRBJ2-2, with 10 bases aligning to TRBD1. Trimming removed 4 bases from V and 6 bases from J; junction bases left unmatched: 8. CDR3 length equals 16 residues. Germline V lookup: CDR1 MRHNA, CDR2 SNTAGT.

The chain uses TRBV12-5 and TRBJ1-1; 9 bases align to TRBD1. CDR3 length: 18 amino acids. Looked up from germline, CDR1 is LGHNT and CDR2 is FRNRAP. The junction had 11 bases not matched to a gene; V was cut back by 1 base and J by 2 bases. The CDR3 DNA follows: TGTGCTAGTGGTTTGGGATCTTCGGGACAGGGCGAAAACACTGAAGCTTTCTTT. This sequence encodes CASGLGSSGQGENTEAFF.

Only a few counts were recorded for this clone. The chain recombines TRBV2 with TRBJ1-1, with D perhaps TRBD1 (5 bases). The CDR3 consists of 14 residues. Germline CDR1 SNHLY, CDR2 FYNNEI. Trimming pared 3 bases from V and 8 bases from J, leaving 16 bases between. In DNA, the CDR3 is TGTGCCAGCAGTGAGATGACGACGCAGGGCGAAGCTTTCTTT. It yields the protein CASSEMTTQGEAFF.

In nucleotides, the CDR3 is TGTGCCAGCAGTTACGCGGGGACCTCCTACAATGAGCAGTTCTTC. It codes for CASSYAGTSYNEQFF. The V and J genes are TRBV6-5 and TRBJ2-1, with a possible D match to TRBD2 (6 bases). Germline V gene lookup returns CDR1 MNHEY and CDR2 SVGAGI. V was trimmed by 2 bases and J by 0 bases, leaving 8 bases between them. The CDR3 runs 15 residues.